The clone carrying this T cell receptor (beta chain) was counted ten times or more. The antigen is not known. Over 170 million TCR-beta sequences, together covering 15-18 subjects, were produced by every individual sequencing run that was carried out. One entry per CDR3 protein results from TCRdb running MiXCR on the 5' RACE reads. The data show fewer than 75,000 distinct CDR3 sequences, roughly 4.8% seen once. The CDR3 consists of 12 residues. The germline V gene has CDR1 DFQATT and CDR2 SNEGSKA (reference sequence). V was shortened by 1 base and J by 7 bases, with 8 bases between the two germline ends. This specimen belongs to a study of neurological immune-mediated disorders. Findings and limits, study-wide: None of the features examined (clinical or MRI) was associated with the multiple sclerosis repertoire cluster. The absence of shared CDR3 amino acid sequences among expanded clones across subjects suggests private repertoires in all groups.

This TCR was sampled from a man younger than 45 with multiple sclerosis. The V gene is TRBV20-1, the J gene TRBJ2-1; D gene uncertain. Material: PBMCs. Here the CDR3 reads CSARVVRNEQFF. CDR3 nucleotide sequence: TGCAGTGCTAGAGTCGTAAGAAATGAGCAGTTCTTC.